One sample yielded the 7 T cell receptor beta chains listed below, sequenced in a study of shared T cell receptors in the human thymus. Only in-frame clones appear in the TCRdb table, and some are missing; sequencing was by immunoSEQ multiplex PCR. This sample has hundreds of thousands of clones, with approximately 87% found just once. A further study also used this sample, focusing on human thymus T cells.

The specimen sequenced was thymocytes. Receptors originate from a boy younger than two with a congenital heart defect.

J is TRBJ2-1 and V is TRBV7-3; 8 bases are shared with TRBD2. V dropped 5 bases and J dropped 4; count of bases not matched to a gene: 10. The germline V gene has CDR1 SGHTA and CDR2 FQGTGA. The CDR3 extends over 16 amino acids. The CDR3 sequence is CASSPRTSQEYNEQFF. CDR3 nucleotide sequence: TGTGCCAGCAGCCCCCGGACTAGCCAGGAGTACAATGAGCAGTTCTTC. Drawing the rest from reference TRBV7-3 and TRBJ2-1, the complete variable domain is GAGVSQTPSNKVTEKGKYVELRCDPISGHTALYWYRQSLGQGPEFLIYFQGTGAADDSGLPNDRFFAVRPEGSVSTLKIQRTERGDSAVYLCASSPRTSQEYNEQFFGPGTRLTVL.

Here the CDR3 reads CASSTQGLAGVSNEQFF. In DNA form, the CDR3 reads TGTGCCAGCAGCACGCAGGGACTAGCGGGTGTCTCCAATGAGCAGTTCTTC. The J gene is TRBJ2-1, the V gene TRBV9, with 12 positions matching TRBD2. CDR3 length equals 17 residues. Trimming cost V 4 bases and J 6 bases; bases outside gene matches: 11. Germline V gene data show CDR1 as SGDLS and CDR2 as YYNGEE.

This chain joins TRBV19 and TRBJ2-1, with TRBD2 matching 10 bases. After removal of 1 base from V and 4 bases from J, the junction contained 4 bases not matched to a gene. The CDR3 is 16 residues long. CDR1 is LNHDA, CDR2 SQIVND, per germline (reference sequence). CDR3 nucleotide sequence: TGTGCCAGTAGTATAGGGCTAGCGGGAGAGTACAATGAGCAGTTCTTC. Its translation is CASSIGLAGEYNEQFF.

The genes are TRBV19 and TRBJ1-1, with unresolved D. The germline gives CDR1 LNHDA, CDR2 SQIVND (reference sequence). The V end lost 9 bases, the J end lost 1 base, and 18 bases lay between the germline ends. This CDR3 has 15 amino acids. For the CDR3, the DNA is TGTGCCAGCAACCCTGGAGGCGGACGGAACACTGAAGCTTTCTTT. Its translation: CASNPGGGRNTEAFF.

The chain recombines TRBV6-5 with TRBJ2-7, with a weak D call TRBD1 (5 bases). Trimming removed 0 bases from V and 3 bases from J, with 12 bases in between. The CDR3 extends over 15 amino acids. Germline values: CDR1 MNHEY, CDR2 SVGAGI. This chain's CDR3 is CASSYSNPDSYEQYF. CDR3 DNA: TGTGCCAGCAGTTACTCGAATCCCGACAGCTACGAGCAGTACTTC.

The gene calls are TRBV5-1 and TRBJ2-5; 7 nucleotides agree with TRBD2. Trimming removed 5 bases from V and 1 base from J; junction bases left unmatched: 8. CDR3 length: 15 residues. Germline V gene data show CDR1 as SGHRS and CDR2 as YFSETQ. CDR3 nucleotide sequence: TGCGCCAGCAGATCCCTGGCGGGAGCCCAAGAGACCCAGTACTTC. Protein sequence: CASRSLAGAQETQYF.

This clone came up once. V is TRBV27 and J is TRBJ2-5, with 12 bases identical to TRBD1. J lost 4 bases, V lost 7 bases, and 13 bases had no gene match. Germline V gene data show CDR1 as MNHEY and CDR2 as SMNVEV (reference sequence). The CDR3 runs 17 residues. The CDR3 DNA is TGTGCCAGCATCTCGACCTTCCGGGACAGGGGGCCAGAGACCCAGTACTTC. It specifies CASISTFRDRGPETQYF.